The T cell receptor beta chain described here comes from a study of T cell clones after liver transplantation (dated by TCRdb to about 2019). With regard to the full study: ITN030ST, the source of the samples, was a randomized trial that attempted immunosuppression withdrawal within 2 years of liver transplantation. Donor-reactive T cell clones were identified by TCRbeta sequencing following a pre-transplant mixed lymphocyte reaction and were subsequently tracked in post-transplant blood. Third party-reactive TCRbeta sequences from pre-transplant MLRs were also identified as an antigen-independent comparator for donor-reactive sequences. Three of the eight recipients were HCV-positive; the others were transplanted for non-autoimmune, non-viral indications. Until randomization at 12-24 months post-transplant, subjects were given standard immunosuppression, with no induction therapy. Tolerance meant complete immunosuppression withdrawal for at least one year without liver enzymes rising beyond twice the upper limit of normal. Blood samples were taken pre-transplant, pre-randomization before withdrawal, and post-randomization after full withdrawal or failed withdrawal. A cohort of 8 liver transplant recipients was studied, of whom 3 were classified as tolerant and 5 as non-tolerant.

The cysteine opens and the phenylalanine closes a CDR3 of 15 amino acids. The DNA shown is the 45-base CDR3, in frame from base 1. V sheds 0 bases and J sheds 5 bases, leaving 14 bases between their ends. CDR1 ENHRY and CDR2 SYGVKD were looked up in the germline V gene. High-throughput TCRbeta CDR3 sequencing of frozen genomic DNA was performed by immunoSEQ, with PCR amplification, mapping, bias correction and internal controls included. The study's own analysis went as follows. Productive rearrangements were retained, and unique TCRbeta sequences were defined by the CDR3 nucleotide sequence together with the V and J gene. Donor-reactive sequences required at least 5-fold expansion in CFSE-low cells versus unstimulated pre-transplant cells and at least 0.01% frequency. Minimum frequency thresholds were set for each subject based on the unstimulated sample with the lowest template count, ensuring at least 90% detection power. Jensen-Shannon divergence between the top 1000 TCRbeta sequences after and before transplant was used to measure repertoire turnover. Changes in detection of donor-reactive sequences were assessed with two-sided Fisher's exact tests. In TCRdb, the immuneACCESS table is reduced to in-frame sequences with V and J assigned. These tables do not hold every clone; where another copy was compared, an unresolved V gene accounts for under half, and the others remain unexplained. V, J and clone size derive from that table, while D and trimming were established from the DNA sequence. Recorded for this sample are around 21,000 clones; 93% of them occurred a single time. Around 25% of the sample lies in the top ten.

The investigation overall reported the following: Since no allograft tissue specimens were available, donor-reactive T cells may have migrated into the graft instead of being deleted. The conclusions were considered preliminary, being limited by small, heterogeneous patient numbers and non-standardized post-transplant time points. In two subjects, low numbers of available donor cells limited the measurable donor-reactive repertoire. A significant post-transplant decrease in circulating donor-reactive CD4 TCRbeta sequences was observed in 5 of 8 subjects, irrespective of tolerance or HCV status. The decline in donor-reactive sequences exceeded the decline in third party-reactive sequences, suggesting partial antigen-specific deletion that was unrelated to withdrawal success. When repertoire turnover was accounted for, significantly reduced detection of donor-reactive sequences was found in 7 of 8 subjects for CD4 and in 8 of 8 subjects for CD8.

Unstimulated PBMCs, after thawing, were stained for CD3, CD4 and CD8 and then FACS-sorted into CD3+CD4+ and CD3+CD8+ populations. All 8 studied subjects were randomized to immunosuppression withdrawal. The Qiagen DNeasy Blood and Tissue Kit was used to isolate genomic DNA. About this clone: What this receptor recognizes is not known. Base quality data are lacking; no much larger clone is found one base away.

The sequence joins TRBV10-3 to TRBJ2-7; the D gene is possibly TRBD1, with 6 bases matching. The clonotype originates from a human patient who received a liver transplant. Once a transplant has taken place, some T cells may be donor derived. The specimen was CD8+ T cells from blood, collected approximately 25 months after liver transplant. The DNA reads TGTGCCATCAGTGAGTCGCTGGGGGCGCGACACGAGCAGTACTTC. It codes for CAISESLGARHEQYF.